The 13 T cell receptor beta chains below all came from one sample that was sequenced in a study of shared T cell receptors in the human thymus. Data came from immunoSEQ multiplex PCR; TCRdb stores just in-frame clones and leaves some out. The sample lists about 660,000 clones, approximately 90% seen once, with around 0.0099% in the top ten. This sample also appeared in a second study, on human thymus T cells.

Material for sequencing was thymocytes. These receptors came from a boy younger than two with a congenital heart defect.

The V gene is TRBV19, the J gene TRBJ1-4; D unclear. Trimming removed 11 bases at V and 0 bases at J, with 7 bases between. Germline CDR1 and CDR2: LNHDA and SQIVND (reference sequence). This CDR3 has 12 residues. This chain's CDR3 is CALGPTNEKLFF. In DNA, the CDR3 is TGTGCCTTGGGCCCAACTAATGAAAAACTGTTTTTT.

CDR3 DNA: TGTGCCAGCAGCCTAAGGACTAGCGGGAGTGCAGATACGCAGTATTTT. This sequence encodes CASSLRTSGSADTQYF. This chain joins TRBV7-9 and TRBJ2-3, with 13 bases that match TRBD2. The CDR3 is made up of 16 amino acids. V lost 5 bases and J lost 4; bases outside the gene matches: 6. CDR1 is SEHNR and CDR2 is FQNEAQ in the germline V gene (reference sequence).

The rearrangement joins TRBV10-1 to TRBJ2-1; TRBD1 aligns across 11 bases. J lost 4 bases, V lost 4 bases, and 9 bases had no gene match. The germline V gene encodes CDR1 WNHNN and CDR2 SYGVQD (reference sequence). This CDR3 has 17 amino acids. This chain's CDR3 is CASSGTTRDRGYNEQFF. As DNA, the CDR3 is TGCGCCAGCAGTGGCACTACCCGGGACAGGGGGTACAATGAGCAGTTCTTC.

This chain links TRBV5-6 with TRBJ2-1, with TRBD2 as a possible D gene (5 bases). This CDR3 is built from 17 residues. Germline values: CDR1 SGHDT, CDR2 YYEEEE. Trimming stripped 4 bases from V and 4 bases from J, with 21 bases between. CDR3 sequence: CASSLKVLAREYNEQFF. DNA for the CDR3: TGTGCCAGCAGCCTGAAGGTCTTGGCCCGGGAATACAATGAGCAGTTCTTC.

The CDR3 reads CASSLGSGHTYEQYF. The CDR3 nucleotides are TGTGCCAGCAGCTTAGGGTCAGGTCATACCTACGAGCAGTACTTC. This chain uses TRBV7-8 with TRBJ2-7; no clear D gene. This CDR3 spans 15 amino acids. V dropped 1 base and J dropped 2 bases, with 12 bases sitting between them. Germline loops: CDR1 SGHVS, CDR2 FQNEAQ. Full variable domain (rest looked up from reference TRBV7-8 and TRBJ2-7): GAGVSQSPRYKVAKRGQDVALRCDPISGHVSLFWYQQALGQGPEFLTYFQNEAQLDKSGLPSDRFFAERPEGSVSTLKIQRTQQEDSAVYLCASSLGSGHTYEQYFGPGTRLTVT.

CDR3 sequence reads: CASSDPGQGFSRSSYEQYF. CDR3 coding DNA: TGTGCCAGCAGTGATCCGGGACAGGGCTTTTCCCGTAGCTCCTACGAGCAGTACTTC. The chain links TRBV2 to TRBJ2-7, with 9 positions matching TRBD1. The trim removed 3 bases at V and 0 bases at J, leaving 15 bases unmatched. CDR1 and CDR2 from the germline V gene are SNHLY and FYNNEI. The CDR3 spans 19 residues.

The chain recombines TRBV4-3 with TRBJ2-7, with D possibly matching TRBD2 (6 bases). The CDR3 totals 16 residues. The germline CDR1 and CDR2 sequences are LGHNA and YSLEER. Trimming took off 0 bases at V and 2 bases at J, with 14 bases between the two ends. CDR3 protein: CASSQDLTSRTYEQYF. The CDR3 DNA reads TGCGCCAGCAGCCAAGATCTTACTAGCAGGACCTACGAGCAGTACTTC.

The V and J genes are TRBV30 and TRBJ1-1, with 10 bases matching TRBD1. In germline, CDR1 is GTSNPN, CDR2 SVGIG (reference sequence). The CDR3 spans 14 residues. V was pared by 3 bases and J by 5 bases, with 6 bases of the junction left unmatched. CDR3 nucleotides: TGTGCCTGGAGCTGGGACAGGGGAGATACTGAAGCTTTCTTT. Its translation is CAWSWDRGDTEAFF.

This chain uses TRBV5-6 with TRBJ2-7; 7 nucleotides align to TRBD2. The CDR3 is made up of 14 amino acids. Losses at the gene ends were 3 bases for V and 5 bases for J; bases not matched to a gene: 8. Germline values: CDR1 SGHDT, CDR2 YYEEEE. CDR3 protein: CASSSGSTSDEQYF. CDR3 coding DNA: TGTGCCAGCAGCTCGGGGTCCACTAGCGACGAGCAGTACTTC.

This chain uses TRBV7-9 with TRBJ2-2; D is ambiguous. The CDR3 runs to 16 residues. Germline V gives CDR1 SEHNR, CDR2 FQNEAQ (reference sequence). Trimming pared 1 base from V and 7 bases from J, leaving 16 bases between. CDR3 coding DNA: TGTGCCAGCAGCTTAGAGGTTATCGCAAGGAGCGGGGAGCTGTTTTTT. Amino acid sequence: CASSLEVIARSGELFF.

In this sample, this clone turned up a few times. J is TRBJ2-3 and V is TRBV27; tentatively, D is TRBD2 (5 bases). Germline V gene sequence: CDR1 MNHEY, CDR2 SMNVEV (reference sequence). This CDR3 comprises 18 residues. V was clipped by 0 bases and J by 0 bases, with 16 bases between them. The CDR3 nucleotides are TGTGCCAGCAGTTTATCTCCCCCGGCGGGCGGTAGCACAGATACGCAGTATTTT. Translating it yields CASSLSPPAGGSTDTQYF.

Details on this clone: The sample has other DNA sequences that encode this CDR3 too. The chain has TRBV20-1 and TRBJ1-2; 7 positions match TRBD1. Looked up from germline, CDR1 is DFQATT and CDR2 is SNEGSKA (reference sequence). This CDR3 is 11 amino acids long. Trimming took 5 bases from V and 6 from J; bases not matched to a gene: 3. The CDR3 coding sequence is TGCAGTGCTTACAGGGGCCATGGCTACACCTTC. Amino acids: CSAYRGHGYTF.

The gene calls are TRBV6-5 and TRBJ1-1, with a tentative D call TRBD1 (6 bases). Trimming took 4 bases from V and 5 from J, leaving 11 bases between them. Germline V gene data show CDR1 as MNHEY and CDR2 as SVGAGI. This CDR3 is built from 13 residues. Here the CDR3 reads CASSFKRGTEAFF. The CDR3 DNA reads TGTGCCAGCAGTTTCAAGAGGGGGACTGAAGCTTTCTTT.